The next 25 T cell receptor beta chains were all read from a single sample in a study of shared clonotypes between healthy human individuals. The protocol was immunoSEQ multiplex PCR, while the TCRdb copy is restricted to in-frame clones and leaves out a portion. The sample records under 2.5 million clones, about nine tenths being singletons. The sequencing input was naive CD4+ T cells from PBMCs. Subset denoted: CD45RA+ positively selected. Receptors originate from a young man in good health. Some clones in this sample may be carry-over from other donors' samples.

The rearrangement joins TRBV9 to TRBJ1-1; TRBD1 aligns across 9 bases. V shed 3 bases, J shed 1 base, and the junction held 7 bases outside the gene matches. Germline lookup yields CDR1 SGDLS and CDR2 YYNGEE. The CDR3 extends over 16 amino acids. CDR3 protein: CASSADRTGANTEAFF. The CDR3 DNA follows: TGTGCCAGCAGCGCCGATAGGACAGGGGCGAACACTGAAGCTTTCTTT.

V and J are TRBV2 and TRBJ2-1, with 9 nucleotides matching TRBD1. V lost 8 bases to trimming and J lost 2 bases; unmatched junction nucleotides: 4. The V gene's germline CDR1 is SNHLY and CDR2 FYNNEI. The CDR3 covers 14 residues. The CDR3 reads CASGRDRAYNEQFF. The CDR3 DNA follows: TGTGCCAGCGGCCGGGACAGGGCCTACAATGAGCAGTTCTTC.

The CDR3 reads CASRSMGGSGNTIYF. The CDR3 nucleotides read TGTGCCAGCAGGTCCATGGGGGGATCTGGAAACACCATATATTTT. The chain has TRBV6-1 and TRBJ1-3; a weak D match, TRBD1 (5 bases). The V end lost 6 bases, the J end lost 1 base, and 13 bases lay between the germline ends. CDR1 is MNHNS and CDR2 is SASEGT in the germline V gene. The CDR3 covers 15 residues.

The gene calls are TRBV10-3 and TRBJ2-7, with 9 positions matching TRBD2. V gave up 2 bases and J gave up 5 bases; unmatched junction bases: 13. Germline CDR1 ENHRY, CDR2 SYGVKD. The length of the CDR3 is 17 residues. The CDR3 region has the DNA TGTGCCATCAGTGAGCGCTTGCGTAGCGGGAGTACCCACGAGCAGTACTTC. Residues: CAISERLRSGSTHEQYF.

V and J are TRBV5-1 and TRBJ2-3, with 9 positions matching TRBD1. The CDR3 has 14 amino acids. The J segment lost 1 base and the V segment lost 4 bases, leaving 1 base of the junction unmatched. In germline, CDR1 is SGHRS, CDR2 YFSETQ. The chain's CDR3 is CASSTGGGTDTQYF. As DNA, the CDR3 is TGCGCCAGCAGCACAGGGGGCGGCACAGATACGCAGTATTTT.

The chain has TRBV29-1 and TRBJ2-1, with 9 bases that match TRBD1. This CDR3 has 16 residues. The V and J ends lost 7 bases and 0 bases, in that order; junction bases with no gene match: 10. Germline CDR1 is SQVTM and CDR2 is ANQGSEA. The CDR3 DNA reads as TGCAGCGCCGAAAAGGGACAGGGAGCCTCCTACAATGAGCAGTTCTTC. This encodes CSAEKGQGASYNEQFF.

The V gene is TRBV5-1, the J gene TRBJ2-1, with TRBD2 as a possible D gene (5 bases). Trimming took off 5 bases at V and 6 bases at J, with 9 bases between the two ends. The CDR3 sequence is 12 residues long. Germline-derived CDR1 and CDR2 are SGHRS and YFSETQ. The DNA of the CDR3 is TGCGCCAGCAGGTCCGAGGGCAATGAGCAGTTCTTC. It codes for CASRSEGNEQFF.

The gene calls are TRBV11-1 and TRBJ2-7; either TRBD1 or TRBD2 may supply D (6 bases each). This CDR3 region has 13 residues. Germline values: CDR1 SGHAT, CDR2 FQDESV (reference sequence). Deletions cut 4 bases from V and 6 bases from J, with 13 bases between. The CDR3 region is CASSSQQGGEQYF. As DNA, the CDR3 is TGTGCCAGCAGCTCCCAACAGGGAGGCGAGCAGTACTTC.

The chain couples TRBV7-8 to TRBJ1-2, with 7 bases aligning to TRBD1. From germline, CDR1 is SGHVS and CDR2 FQNEAQ. CDR3 length: 15 residues. V lost 5 bases and J lost 0; bases outside the gene matches: 6. Here the CDR3 DNA reads TGTGCCAGCAGCGCCCGGGACAGAGCTAACTATGGCTACACCTTC. Residues: CASSARDRANYGYTF.

The V and J genes are TRBV27 and TRBJ2-7; possible D gene TRBD1, 6 bases. CDR3 length: 15 amino acids. The ends were cut back, 0 bases at V and 4 bases at J, with 13 bases in the middle. Germline CDR1 is MNHEY and CDR2 is SMNVEV (reference sequence). For the CDR3, the DNA is TGTGCCAGCAGTTTATCAGAGACAGGACATTACGAGCAGTACTTC. Amino acid sequence: CASSLSETGHYEQYF.

This chain uses TRBV4-1 with TRBJ2-7; 8 nucleotides match TRBD1. Unmatched junction bases numbered 6, after V lost 1 base and J lost 4 bases. CDR3 length equals 15 residues. Per germline, CDR1 MGHRA and CDR2 YSYEKL. The CDR3 region is CASSQAIRGQYEQYF. The CDR3 region has the DNA TGCGCCAGCAGCCAAGCAATCAGGGGGCAATACGAGCAGTACTTC.

The chain employs TRBV27 and TRBJ2-7, with a weak D call TRBD2 (5 bases). V lost 5 bases and J lost 4, with 12 bases in between. The CDR3 runs to 13 residues. CDR1 is MNHEY, CDR2 SMNVEV, per germline (reference sequence). The CDR3 DNA follows: TGTGCCAGCAGTCCGTCGGGAAGGTACGAGCAGTACTTC. This encodes CASSPSGRYEQYF.

About this clone: The sample contains more than one DNA sequence encoding this CDR3. This chain connects TRBV18 to TRBJ2-6; TRBD1 might be the D (6 bases). This CDR3 is built from 16 residues. V was shortened by 3 bases and J by 0 bases, with 9 bases between the two germline ends. CDR1 and CDR2 from the germline V gene are KGHSH and LQKENI. CDR3 sequence (DNA): TGTGCCAGCTCACCGGGGGCCCTCTCTGGGGCCAACGTCCTGACTTTC. Translating gives CASSPGALSGANVLTF. Complete variable domain (other parts from reference TRBV18 and TRBJ2-6): NAGVMQNPRHLVRRRGQEARLRCSPMKGHSHVYWYRQLPEEGLKFMVYLQKENIIDESGMPKERFSAEFPKEGPSILRIQQVVRGDSAAYFCASSPGALSGANVLTFGAGSRLTVL.

Of note for this clone: The identical CDR3 is also encoded by other nucleotide sequences in the sample. This sequence joins TRBV28 and TRBJ2-7; D remains unclear. The CDR3 contains 12 residues. Trimming pared 3 bases from V and 3 bases from J, leaving 6 bases between. CDR1 is MDHEN and CDR2 is SYDVKM in the germline V gene. The CDR3 loop reads CASSFSGYEQYF. The CDR3 bases are TGTGCCAGCAGTTTCAGTGGCTACGAGCAGTACTTC. Full variable domain (missing parts from reference TRBV28 and TRBJ2-7): DVKVTQSSRYLVKRTGEKVFLECVQDMDHENMFWYRQDPGLGLRLIYFSYDVKMKEKGDIPEGYSVSREKKERFSLILESASTNQTSMYLCASSFSGYEQYFGPGTRLTVT.

As to this clone: Other DNA sequences of this sample code for an identical CDR3. V gene TRBV7-3 combines with J gene TRBJ2-1; either TRBD1 or TRBD2 may supply D (6 bases each). V dropped 0 bases and J dropped 8 bases, with 8 bases sitting between them. Germline V gene lookup returns CDR1 SGHTA and CDR2 FQGTGA. The CDR3 has 13 residues. The CDR3 protein is CASSLTRGDEQFF. DNA of the CDR3: TGTGCCAGCAGCTTAACTAGGGGGGATGAGCAGTTCTTC.

The J gene is TRBJ1-4, the V gene TRBV2; D not resolved. Trimming shortened V by 8 bases and J by 3 bases, and 10 bases separated the two germline ends. Germline V gene sequence: CDR1 SNHLY, CDR2 FYNNEI. The CDR3 sequence is 13 residues long. CDR3 bases: TGTGCCAGCGTGGGTTGGGCTAATGAAAAACTGTTTTTT. Its protein is CASVGWANEKLFF.

This clone was counted once. The V gene is TRBV4-1, the J gene TRBJ2-5; D gene uncertain. The CDR3 is 16 residues long. Between the trimmed V and J ends, which lost 1 base and 2 bases, there was a span of 14 bases. Germline loops: CDR1 MGHRA, CDR2 YSYEKL. In DNA form, the CDR3 reads TGCGCCAGCAGCCAAGGCCTGTTGGCGCCTCAAGAGACCCAGTACTTC. Protein sequence: CASSQGLLAPQETQYF.

V is TRBV6-5 and J is TRBJ1-2; 11 bases fit TRBD1. Per germline, CDR1 MNHEY and CDR2 SVGAGI. V lost 6 bases, J lost 7 bases, and 7 bases stayed unmatched. The CDR3 consists of 14 residues. As DNA, the CDR3 is TGTGCCAGCAGCACCGGACAGGGGGCTGGTGGCTACACCTTC. This codes for CASSTGQGAGGYTF.

In this sample, this clone turned up a few times. The chain couples TRBV28 to TRBJ1-1; D is unclear. The V gene lost 1 base and the J gene lost 4 bases, with 7 bases spanning the gap. The V gene's germline CDR1 is MDHEN and CDR2 SYDVKM. The CDR3 runs to 13 residues. The CDR3 DNA is TGTGCCAGCAGTTTATCGGTGGGCACTGAAGCTTTCTTT. Protein: CASSLSVGTEAFF.

The J gene is TRBJ2-1, the V gene TRBV25-1, with D perhaps TRBD1 (7 bases). The CDR3 totals 13 residues. Trimming removed 5 bases at V and 7 bases at J, with 12 bases between. Per germline, CDR1 MGHDK and CDR2 SYGVNS. CDR3 DNA: TGTGCCAGCAGTCAGACAGGGAGGAATGAGCAGTTCTTC. Translating gives CASSQTGRNEQFF. The complete variable domain, with remaining parts taken from reference TRBV25-1 and TRBJ2-1, reads EADIYQTPRYLVIGTGKKITLECSQTMGHDKMYWYQQDPGMELHLIHYSYGVNSTEKGDLSSESTVSRIRTEHFPLTLESARPSHTSQYLCASSQTGRNEQFFGPGTRLTVL.

This clone came up once. The chain employs TRBV7-2 and TRBJ1-2, with TRBD1 as a possible D gene (5 bases). The V gene lost 2 bases and the J gene lost 8 bases, with 15 bases spanning the gap. The CDR3 has 14 amino acids. The germline V gene has CDR1 SGHTA and CDR2 FQGNSA. The CDR3 protein is CASSLSRQSNGYTF. The CDR3 DNA is TGTGCCAGCAGCTTAAGTAGACAGAGTAACGGCTACACCTTC.

The chain joins TRBV5-1 to TRBJ1-4, with D possibly being TRBD1 (5 bases). The ends were cut back, 7 bases at V and 5 bases at J, with 12 bases in the middle. The CDR3 loop spans 13 amino acids. Germline V gene sequence: CDR1 SGHRS, CDR2 YFSETQ. Written as DNA, the CDR3 is TGCGCCAGCGCCTACGGGGACAATGAAAAACTGTTTTTT. It codes for CASAYGDNEKLFF.

A note on this clone: This CDR3 is also generated by other DNA sequences in the sample. The chain has TRBV18 and TRBJ2-2; D perhaps matches TRBD2 (5 bases). V was clipped by 0 bases and J by 3 bases, with 5 bases between them. This CDR3 has 14 residues. Per germline, CDR1 KGHSH and CDR2 LQKENI. CDR3 DNA: TGTGCCAGCTCACCACCGAGGGACACCGGGGAGCTGTTTTTT. Translated: CASSPPRDTGELFF.

This sequence joins TRBV29-1 and TRBJ2-1; TRBD1 agrees at 10 bases. Germline V CDR1 and CDR2: SQVTM, ANQGSEA. The CDR3 totals 14 residues. Trimming took 5 bases from V and 7 from J; bases not matched to a gene: 8. CDR3 region: CSVSPGQGRNEQFF. The DNA for the CDR3 is TGCAGCGTTTCCCCGGGACAGGGGCGAAATGAGCAGTTCTTC.

As regards this clone: The same CDR3 can be traced to other DNA sequences in this sample. The chain carries TRBV9 and TRBJ2-3; D not certain. The CDR3 consists of 12 residues. From germline, CDR1 is SGDLS and CDR2 YYNGEE. V lost 2 bases and J 3 bases, leaving 4 bases between the germline ends. CDR3 in amino acids: CASSVTTDTQYF. CDR3 DNA: TGTGCCAGCAGCGTCACAACAGATACGCAGTATTTT.